This T cell receptor (beta chain) was identified in a study of T cell repertoires in cytomegalovirus infection. Study information: An indication of both CMV infection and matching HLA type came from public TCR beta signatures. Study-level findings and limits: The ex vivo response was dominated by HLA-C-restricted CMV-specific TCR beta clonotypes.

MiXCR, run by TCRdb on the reads, gives a single entry per CDR3 protein. The profile shows roughly 320,000 distinct CDR3 sequences, more than 8% of them singletons. CDR1 MGHDK and CDR2 SYGVNS come from the germline V gene. The CDR3 has 12 amino acids. V shed 1 base and J shed 2 bases, with 2 bases lying between them. This clonotype was observed a handful of times. Its antigen is still unknown. The sequencing input was PBMCs. The chain employs TRBV25-1 and TRBJ1-2; unclear D gene. The sequence came from a human donor in good health (CMV status not recorded). Some clones in this sample may be carry-over from other donors' samples. The CDR3 region is CASSEFNYGYTF. The CDR3 coding sequence is TGTGCCAGCAGTGAATTCAACTATGGCTACACCTTC.